Reported below is one T cell receptor (beta chain). Its antigen remains undetermined. It has no much larger one-base neighbor in the sample; base qualities were not kept. The data were taken from a study of blood T cell repertoires in COVID-19 (dated by TCRdb to the early 2020s). Broadly, across the study: Samples from collaborators originated in the United States, Italy and Spain and spanned both the acute and convalescent phases of COVID-19. The prospective study material was composed of cDNA or gDNA derived from T cells, B-cell-depleted T cells, or PBMCs. The dataset comprised deeply sampled blood TCRbeta repertoires from subjects exposed to, actively infected with, or recovered from COVID-19. The repertoires were released in a freely available public database intended as a resource for research on the immune response to SARS-CoV-2. The samples were drawn from the first 160 participants of the ongoing ImmuneRACE study and from 1,254 subjects provided by 6 global collaborators. Sample metadata almost always included a de-identified subject ID, COVID-19 status, age in years and sex. Where HLA class I and class II types were available, the types were taken from metadata supplied by the sample provider, not from assay-based typing. Points the paper makes about the study in general: The amount of clinical and demographic metadata varied by source and participant and was provided uncurated.

Sequences MGHDK (CDR1) and SYGVNS (CDR2) are obtained from the germline V gene. Taken from cysteine to phenylalanine, the CDR3 has 13 residues. Here the CDR3 DNA is all that survives: 39 bases in frame from base 1. V is pruned by 9 bases and J by 6 bases, leaving 3 bases of the junction without a gene match. The immunoSEQ Assay, a bias-controlled multiplex PCR, was used to amplify TCRbeta CDR3 regions from genomic DNA. As for the authors' bioinformatics: The number of nucleated cells in each sample was estimated by amplification of reference gene primers within the assay. Sequence reads were collapsed and filtered to measure the absolute abundance of every unique TCRbeta CDR3 rearrangement. For each sample, productive Simpson clonality was calculated as the square root of Simpson's diversity index over productive rearrangements. As stored in TCRdb, this immuneACCESS dataset retains in-frame rearrangements with V and J assigned. A fraction of the clones does not appear; measured against another copy, unresolved V genes explain less than half of the discrepancy, and the remainder lacks a known reason. For V, J and clone size, that table is used; D and trimming come from the DNA. The sample table lists some 210,000 clones, roughly 90% of them with a count of one. The leading ten clones occupy about a tenth of the sample.

In the prospective study, participants were 18 to 89 years old, resided in fewer than 25 geographic areas of the United States, and were enrolled through a virtual design. In the prospective study, participants were assigned to cohorts based on the clinical history participants reported in a screening survey and a study questionnaire. Mobile phlebotomists in the prospective study collected whole blood, serum and a nasopharyngeal or oropharyngeal swab from every participant. Participants in the prospective study had the option to provide additional blood draws and questionnaires over a roughly two-month period. Blood samples from the prospective study were shipped frozen or at room temperature prior to DNA extraction.

The rearrangement joined TRBV25-1 to TRBJ1-6; 9 middle bases align to TRBD1. The TCR comes from a man aged 18-30 years with acute COVID-19. Sequenced sample: PBMCs or T cells enriched from blood (not recorded which). The CDR3 reads as follows: CASLGQGNSPLHF. The nucleotide sequence reads TGTGCCAGTTTGGGACAGGGTAATTCACCCCTCCACTTT.